Shown below are 23 T cell receptor beta chains from a single sample sequenced in a study of molecular identifiers for immune sequencing clone quantification. TCRdb processed the PCR reads anew with MiXCR; each CDR3 protein has one entry. This sample has some 590,000 distinct CDR3 sequences, with roughly 23% found just once. Source material: naive CD8+ T cells from blood, with Jurkat cell RNA spiked in. The subset: FACS-sorted CD8+CD4-CCR7+CD45RA+ naive T cells. All receptors come from a human donor in good health. Some libraries in this study had Jurkat cell RNA spiked in.

Remarks on this clonotype: One base away lies a much larger clone, so this may be a sequencing read error. The rearrangement joins TRBV7-9 to TRBJ2-3; unclear D gene. This CDR3 contains 17 residues. CDR1 and CDR2 (germline): SEHNR, FQNEAQ (reference sequence). CDR3 loop: CASSLAPARSGTATQYF. CDR3 in DNA: TGTGCCAGCAGCTTAGCGCCGGCCAGATCAGGCACAGCTACGCAGTATTTT.

As regards this clonotype: Its ends do not fully match the called genes, so a read error is possible. The chain employs TRBV5-5 and TRBJ2-7; D call uncertain. The CDR3 covers 13 residues. Germline assignment: CDR1 SGHKS and CDR2 YYEKEE (reference sequence). The CDR3 sequence: CAGSLANGYEQYF. The CDR3, as DNA: TGTGCCGGCAGCTTGGCAAACGGGTACGAGCAGTACTTC.

Points on this clonotype: A single base separates this from a much larger clone, so it may be a read error. The chain recombines TRBV7-2 with TRBJ2-7; D might be TRBD2 (6 bases). Trimming left V 5 bases short and J 3 bases short, with 20 bases between. CDR1 is SGHTA and CDR2 is FQGNSA in the germline V gene. The CDR3 length is 16 residues. CDR3 sequence (DNA): TGTGCCAGCAGCCGTTGGAGGGCCCTCATATTCTACGAGCAGTACTTC. This sequence encodes CASSRWRALIFYEQYF.

Comment on this clonotype: At one end, the junction sequence differs from germline, possibly due to a read error. The gene calls are TRBV20-1 and TRBJ1-2; 8 bases match TRBD1. CDR1 DFQATT and CDR2 SNEGSKA come from the germline V gene (reference sequence). This CDR3 is built from 16 residues. DNA of the CDR3: TGCAGTGCTCCCCCCTCCCCCGCAGGGGGCGAATTGGGCTACGCCTTC. It specifies CSAPPSPAGGELGYAF.

The chain couples TRBV19 to TRBJ1-5, with 10 positions matching TRBD1. J was trimmed by 2 bases and V by 7 bases; bases with no gene match: 11. Germline V lookup: CDR1 LNHDA, CDR2 SQIVND (reference sequence). CDR3 length: 17 amino acids. CDR3 coding DNA: TGTGCCAGTAAGGATTGGACAGGGGGTTATGGCAATCAGCCCCAGCATTTT. Translating it yields CASKDWTGGYGNQPQHF.

A note on this clonotype: This may stem from a read error, because a much larger clone lies one nucleotide away. This chain uses TRBV20-1 with TRBJ1-5; possibly TRBD1 for D (6 bases). The CDR3 is 21 residues long. Germline CDR1 DFQATT, CDR2 SNEGSKA (reference sequence). The CDR3 loop reads CSAGDWHAQDSARMGNQPQHF. DNA of the CDR3: TGCAGTGCTGGAGATTGGCACGCCCAGGACAGCGCCCGAATGGGCAATCAGCCCCAGCATTTT.

The chain combines TRBV7-8 with TRBJ2-3; no reliable D call. The CDR3 contains 15 residues. Per the germline V gene, CDR1 is SGHVS and CDR2 is FQNEAQ. Trimming shortened V by 5 bases and J by 4 bases, and 16 bases separated the two germline ends. The CDR3 nucleotides read TGTGCCAGCAGCCAACTGTTGGCGAGCCCAGATACGCAGTATTTT. This codes for CASSQLLASPDTQYF.

The gene calls are TRBV20-1 and TRBJ2-2; 8 positions match TRBD2. This CDR3 contains 15 residues. Germline CDR1 reads DFQATT; CDR2 reads SNEGSKA (reference sequence). The V gene end was trimmed by 0 bases and the J gene end by 6 bases; junction bases not matched to a gene: 6. Written as DNA, the CDR3 is TGCAGTGCTAGAGACCGGGGGGGATTGGCCGGGGAGCTGTTTTTT. Amino acid sequence: CSARDRGGLAGELFF.

This clonotype was detected only a few times. The chain recombines TRBV9 with TRBJ2-7; D is undetermined. Trimming cost V 0 bases and J 3 bases, with 13 bases left between them. Germline V gives CDR1 SGDLS, CDR2 YYNGEE. The CDR3 extends over 15 amino acids. The CDR3 coding sequence is TGTGCCAGCAGCGTAGCTCTCGAGAGCGTCTACGAGCAGTACTTC. It codes for CASSVALESVYEQYF.

This clonotype was picked up many times. The chain links TRBV6-2 or TRBV6-3 to TRBJ2-7; D remains unclear. The CDR3 sequence is 14 residues long. Germline V lookup: CDR1 MNHEY, CDR2 SVGEGT. Trimming took 5 bases from V and 3 from J, leaving 14 bases between them. The CDR3 loop reads CASSTTTSYYEQYF. In DNA form, the CDR3 reads TGTGCCAGCAGTACGACGACAAGCTACTACGAGCAGTACTTC.

CDR3 in amino acids: CASSLDLLAGDSYEQYF. CDR3 nucleotides: TGTGCCAGCAGCTTAGATCTCCTAGCGGGGGACTCCTACGAGCAGTACTTC. V usage is TRBV11-2 and J usage is TRBJ2-7; 10 bases agree with TRBD2. There are 17 residues in the CDR3. Unmatched junction bases numbered 5, after V lost 0 bases and J lost 0 bases. The germline gives CDR1 SGHAT, CDR2 FQNNGV.

This clonotype was recorded many times. V gene TRBV6-2 or TRBV6-3 combines with J gene TRBJ1-1, with D possibly being TRBD1 (5 bases). Germline CDR1 is MNHEY and CDR2 is SVGEGT. The CDR3 consists of 14 residues. V lost 6 bases and J 4 bases, leaving 15 bases between the germline ends. The CDR3 bases are TGTGCCAGCAGCCCGGTGGGGGGAGGCACTGAAGCTTTCTTT. Its protein is CASSPVGGGTEAFF.

This clonotype was recorded many times. The V and J genes are TRBV4-3 and TRBJ2-1, with TRBD1 identical over 8 bases. With V trimmed by 1 base and J by 0 bases, 5 bases remained unmatched. The CDR3 is 17 residues long. CDR1 and CDR2 (germline): LGHNA, YSLEER. This chain's CDR3 is CASSQGTGPFSYNEQFF. The CDR3 bases are TGCGCCAGCAGCCAAGGGACAGGGCCGTTCTCCTACAATGAGCAGTTCTTC.

This clonotype was observed many times. This sequence joins TRBV7-2 and TRBJ1-1; D gene ambiguous. The CDR3 has 15 residues. Trimming pared 5 bases from V and 0 bases from J, leaving 13 bases between. Per the germline V gene, CDR1 is SGHTA and CDR2 is FQGNSA. CDR3 coding DNA: TGTGCCAGCAGCCTGAGGGAATCGATGAACACTGAAGCTTTCTTT. It codes for CASSLRESMNTEAFF.

This clonotype was found a few times. The chain is built from TRBV7-6 and TRBJ2-1; no definite D call. CDR1 SGHVS and CDR2 FNYEAQ come from the germline V gene. CDR3 length equals 18 residues. The V and J ends lost 5 bases and 1 base respectively, with 21 bases between them. CDR3 nucleotides: TGTGCCAGCAGCCCACCCTGGGCCGGCGAAGGTTCCTACAATGAGCAGTTCTTC. It translates to CASSPPWAGEGSYNEQFF.

There are many counts of this clonotype. This chain uses TRBV4-1 with TRBJ1-5, with D unclear. CDR1 is MGHRA and CDR2 is YSYEKL in the germline V gene. The V and J ends lost 4 bases and 6 bases respectively, with 10 bases between them. CDR3 length equals 13 residues. In nucleotides, the CDR3 is TGCGCCAGCAGCCTCCCGGGCGCTCAGCCCCAGCATTTT. Amino acids: CASSLPGAQPQHF.

The chain links TRBV7-2 to TRBJ1-6; a weak D match, TRBD1 (5 bases). V lost 6 bases and J lost 0, with 12 bases in between. Germline V gene data show CDR1 as SGHTA and CDR2 as FQGNSA. The CDR3 extends over 16 amino acids. The DNA for the CDR3 is TGTGCCAGCAGTCACGACAGCCGCTCCTATAATTCACCCCTCCACTTT. It is translated as CASSHDSRSYNSPLHF.

This clonotype was detected many times. The chain has TRBV7-9 and TRBJ2-3, with D hard to call. Germline V lookup: CDR1 SEHNR, CDR2 FQNEAQ (reference sequence). The CDR3 loop spans 15 amino acids. Trimming took 2 bases from V and 0 from J, leaving 9 bases between them. CDR3 sequence reads: CASSLWSKSTDTQYF. The DNA for the CDR3 is TGTGCCAGCAGCTTATGGAGTAAGAGCACAGATACGCAGTATTTT.

The sample holds a few counts of this clonotype. The rearrangement links TRBV7-9 to TRBJ2-5; D is unresolved. This CDR3 region has 15 residues. Germline-derived CDR1 and CDR2 are SEHNR and FQNEAQ (reference sequence). V was pared by 3 bases and J by 2 bases, with 13 bases between. The chain's CDR3 is CASSLLRVEQETQYF. The CDR3, as DNA: TGTGCCAGCAGCTTGTTACGGGTCGAACAAGAGACCCAGTACTTC.

This clonotype occurred many times. CDR3 residues: CASKLAGYTDTQYF. CDR3 DNA: TGTGCCAGCAAGCTAGCGGGGTACACAGATACGCAGTATTTT. This sequence joins TRBV2 and TRBJ2-3, with 9 positions matching TRBD2. The germline gives CDR1 SNHLY, CDR2 FYNNEI. V lost 7 bases to trimming and J lost 2 bases; unmatched junction nucleotides: 4. CDR3 length equals 14 residues.

This clonotype has ten or more counts. The chain links TRBV29-1 to TRBJ1-3, with D unresolved. The germline V gene encodes CDR1 SQVTM and CDR2 ANQGSEA. Between the trimmed V and J ends, which lost 6 bases and 0 bases, there was a span of 3 bases. The CDR3 has 11 amino acids. The DNA of the CDR3 is TGCAGCGTGGGCTCTGGAAACACCATATATTTT. Protein: CSVGSGNTIYF.

The CDR3 sequence: CAWSYYESLEPQHF. The CDR3 nucleotides are TGTGCCTGGAGTTACTACGAATCGCTTGAGCCCCAGCATTTT. This chain connects TRBV30 to TRBJ1-5; D is unclear. With 2 bases removed from V and 8 bases from J, the gap between germline ends came to 16 bases. The CDR3 is 14 amino acids. Germline CDR1 and CDR2: GTSNPN and SVGIG (reference sequence). The full variable domain, in which reference TRBV30 and TRBJ1-5 provide the parts outside the CDR3, is SQTIHQWPATLVQPVGSPLSLECTVEGTSNPNLYWYRQAAGRGLQLLFYSVGIGQISSEVPQNLSASRPQDRQFILSSKKLLLSDSGFYLCAWSYYESLEPQHFGDGTRLSIL.

At least ten counts were recorded for this clonotype. The chain employs TRBV3-1 and TRBJ1-1; D not resolved. V gave up 1 base and J gave up 6 bases, with 6 bases separating them. CDR1 and CDR2 (germline): LGHDT, YNNKEL (reference sequence). The CDR3 length is 12 residues. The CDR3 loop reads CASSQVGAEAFF. CDR3 sequence (DNA): TGTGCCAGCAGCCAAGTGGGCGCTGAAGCTTTCTTT.